The clone carrying this T cell receptor (beta chain) appeared a few times. The antigen remains unidentified. The entry originates in a study of T cells after yellow fever vaccination. Findings and caveats of the study: Only a small proportion of the clonotypes turned up in both the CD4 and the CD8 compartments, likely arising from convergent recombination. Abundant contaminating clonotypes from the bulk population could appear in FACS-sorted repertoires. Weaker, the secondary response had a peak occurring faster, on day 5 versus 15.

A single record per CDR3 protein comes from TCRdb applying MiXCR to the 5' RACE reads. Of about 350,000 distinct CDR3 sequences in the sample, about 8.3% are singletons; the top ten hold 17%. The CDR3 is 13 amino acids. Germline values: CDR1 SEHNR, CDR2 FQNEAQ (reference sequence). Between the trimmed V and J ends, which lost 10 bases and 0 bases, there was a span of 12 bases. The receptor's source is a man younger than 30 who received the YFV17D yellow fever vaccine. The rearrangement joins TRBV7-9 to TRBJ1-1, with TRBD1 as a possible D gene (5 bases). The input for sequencing was PBMCs, taken roughly 46 days after the first yellow fever vaccination. The CDR3 DNA reads as TGTGCCACTGTAGGGGCCTTGAACACTGAAGCTTTCTTT. This sequence encodes CATVGALNTEAFF.